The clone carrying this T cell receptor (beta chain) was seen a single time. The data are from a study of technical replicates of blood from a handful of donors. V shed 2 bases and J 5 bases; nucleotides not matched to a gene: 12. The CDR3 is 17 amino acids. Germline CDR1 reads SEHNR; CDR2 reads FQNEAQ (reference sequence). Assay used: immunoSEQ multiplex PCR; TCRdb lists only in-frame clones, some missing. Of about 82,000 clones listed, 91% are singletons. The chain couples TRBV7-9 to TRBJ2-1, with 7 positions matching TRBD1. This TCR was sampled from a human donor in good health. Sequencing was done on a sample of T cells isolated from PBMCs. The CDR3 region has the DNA TGTGCCAGCAGCTTACCGTCGACCGGGACAGTTAACAATGAGCAGTTCTTC. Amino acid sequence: CASSLPSTGTVNNEQFF.